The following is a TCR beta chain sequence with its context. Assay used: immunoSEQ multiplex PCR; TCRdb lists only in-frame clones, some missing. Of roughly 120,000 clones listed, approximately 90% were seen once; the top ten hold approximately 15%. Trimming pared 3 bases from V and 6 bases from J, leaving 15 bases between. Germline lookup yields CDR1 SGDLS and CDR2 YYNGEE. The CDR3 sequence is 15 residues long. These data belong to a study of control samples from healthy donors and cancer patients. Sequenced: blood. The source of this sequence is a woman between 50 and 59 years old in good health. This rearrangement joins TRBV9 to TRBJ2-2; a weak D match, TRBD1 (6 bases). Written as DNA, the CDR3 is TGTGCCAGCAGCGCTGTCACAAGGGGGTCCGGGGAGCTGTTTTTT. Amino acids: CASSAVTRGSGELFF.